The rows below give T cell receptor beta chains drawn from one sample of a study of shared clonotypes between healthy human individuals. Assay used: immunoSEQ multiplex PCR; TCRdb lists only in-frame clones, some missing. The sample has around 560,000 clones, around 96% seen once. Sequenced input: naive CD8+ T cells sorted from blood. The receptors originated from a woman in her thirties in good health. Each CDR3 is given with its conserved first and last residue. D genes are given only for firm matches. Clone sizes are given selectively: once, few, many, or a class where the clone is expanded.

d_gene	abundance	v_gene	j_gene	CDR3aa	CDR3nt
TRBD2	NA	TRBV27	TRBJ2-7	CASKTSGAYEQYF	TGTGCCAGCAAGACAAGCGGGGCCTACGAGCAGTACTTC
TRBD1	NA	TRBV5-6	TRBJ2-5	CASRLGQIEETQYF	TGTGCCAGCAGATTGGGACAGATTGAAGAGACCCAGTACTTC
NA	NA	TRBV27	TRBJ2-3	CASSSPGTPGVTDTQYF	TGTGCCAGCAGTTCCCCAGGGACCCCGGGCGTGACAGATACGCAGTATTTT
NA	NA	TRBV27	TRBJ2-7	CASSPLGTGTYEQYF	TGTGCCAGCAGTCCACTCGGTACAGGTACCTACGAGCAGTACTTC
NA	NA	TRBV7-8	TRBJ2-1	CASSLEYGHNEQFF	TGTGCCAGCAGCTTAGAGTATGGGCACAATGAGCAGTTCTTC
NA	once	TRBV7-2	TRBJ2-5	CASSQGRGETQYF	TGTGCCAGCAGCCAAGGGAGGGGGGAGACCCAGTACTTC
NA	NA	TRBV27	TRBJ2-7	CASSLGDTNYEQYF	TGTGCCAGCAGTTTAGGGGACACTAACTACGAGCAGTACTTC
TRBD2	NA	TRBV28	TRBJ2-5	CASRERTSLMETQYF	TGTGCCAGCAGGGAACGGACTAGCTTGATGGAGACCCAGTACTTC
TRBD1	NA	TRBV11-2	TRBJ1-2	CASSLVTGAQGYTF	TGTGCCAGCAGCTTAGTGACAGGGGCTCAAGGCTACACCTTC
NA	NA	TRBV7-9	TRBJ1-1	CASSLVLSGAEAFF	TGTGCCAGCAGCCTCGTACTCTCAGGGGCTGAAGCTTTCTTT
TRBD2	NA	TRBV2	TRBJ2-7	CASSGLAYEQYF	TGTGCCAGCAGTGGACTAGCGTACGAGCAGTACTTC
NA	NA	TRBV28	TRBJ1-1	CASTLGRVVNTEAFF	TGTGCCAGCACCCTGGGGAGGGTCGTGAACACTGAAGCTTTCTTT
NA	NA	TRBV5-1	TRBJ2-1	CASSFSMAHGALNEQFF	TGCGCCAGCAGCTTCTCGATGGCGCACGGAGCCCTCAATGAGCAGTTCTTC
TRBD2	NA	TRBV5-8	TRBJ2-1	CASSPGLAGYNEQFF	TGTGCCAGCAGCCCGGGACTAGCGGGGTACAATGAGCAGTTCTTC
TRBD1	NA	TRBV11-2	TRBJ2-7	CASSTGTGNYEQYF	TGTGCCAGCAGTACCGGGACAGGAAATTACGAGCAGTACTTC
TRBD1	NA	TRBV9	TRBJ2-5	CASSTGQGEGETQYF	TGTGCCAGCAGCACAGGACAGGGGGAAGGGGAGACCCAGTACTTC
NA	few	TRBV4-1	TRBJ1-1	CASSQSLNTEAFF	TGCGCCAGCAGCCAATCACTGAACACTGAAGCTTTCTTT
NA	once	TRBV6-5	TRBJ1-1	CASSYTFYMNTEAFF	TGTGCCAGCAGTTACACTTTCTATATGAACACTGAAGCTTTCTTT